These T cell receptor beta chains were read from a single sample in a study of T cells after yellow fever vaccination. TCRdb recomputed calls from the 5' RACE reads with MiXCR, one row per CDR3 protein. The table includes 170,000 or so distinct CDR3 sequences, approximately 6.2% detected once. The source material was CD4+ T cells sorted from PBMCs, sampled on the day of the first yellow fever vaccination. The receptors here all came from a man younger than 35 who received the YFV17D yellow fever vaccine. Each CDR3 is given with its conserved first and last residue. Fields, in order: clone size, V gene, J gene, D gene, CDR3 protein, CDR3 DNA. A D gene is named only where the DNA matches it firmly. Part of the rows lack a size; the others show once, few, many or a class for expanded clones.

clone size: .; V gene: TRBV15; J gene: TRBJ1-2; D gene: .; CDR3 protein: CATSDPDGNF; CDR3 DNA: TGTGCCACCAGCGACCCGGACGGAAACTTC
clone size: .; V gene: TRBV6-1; J gene: TRBJ2-1; D gene: TRBD2; CDR3 protein: CASSEGQRGLGEQFF; CDR3 DNA: TGTGCCAGCAGTGAAGGTCAGCGGGGATTAGGTGAGCAGTTCTTC
clone size: many; V gene: TRBV5-4; J gene: TRBJ2-2; D gene: .; CDR3 protein: CASRQKDGNTGELFF; CDR3 DNA: TGTGCCAGCAGACAAAAAGACGGGAACACCGGGGAGCTGTTTTTT
clone size: many; V gene: TRBV6-5; J gene: TRBJ2-3; D gene: .; CDR3 protein: CASSYSGLPSTDTQYF; CDR3 DNA: TGTGCCAGCAGTTACTCAGGCCTTCCTAGCACAGATACGCAGTATTTT
clone size: few; V gene: TRBV2; J gene: TRBJ1-2; D gene: .; CDR3 protein: CAWRGVRELSGYTF; CDR3 DNA: TGTGCCTGGAGAGGGGTCAGGGAGCTTTCGGGCTACACCTTC
clone size: .; V gene: TRBV7-9; J gene: TRBJ2-3; D gene: TRBD2; CDR3 protein: CASSRSGGDTQYF; CDR3 DNA: TGTGCCAGCAGCCGAAGCGGGGGGGATACGCAGTATTTT
clone size: .; V gene: TRBV29-1; J gene: TRBJ2-5; D gene: .; CDR3 protein: CSEIQGGGETQYF; CDR3 DNA: TGCAGCGAAATACAGGGAGGTGGAGAGACCCAGTACTTC
clone size: many; V gene: TRBV3-1; J gene: TRBJ2-2; D gene: .; CDR3 protein: CASSQGEGSGELFF; CDR3 DNA: TGTGCCAGCAGCCAAGGCGAGGGTTCCGGGGAGCTGTTTTTT
clone size: many; V gene: TRBV6-2/TRBV6-3; J gene: TRBJ1-2; D gene: .; CDR3 protein: CASNDQRDTLKGYGYTF; CDR3 DNA: TGTGCCAGCAACGACCAGCGGGACACCCTTAAGGGGTATGGCTACACCTTC
clone size: .; V gene: TRBV6-1; J gene: TRBJ2-2; D gene: TRBD2; CDR3 protein: CASRASGAAGTGELFF; CDR3 DNA: TGTGCCAGCCGGGCTAGCGGGGCGGCAGGCACCGGGGAGCTGTTTTTT
clone size: few; V gene: TRBV6-2/TRBV6-3; J gene: TRBJ1-2; D gene: .; CDR3 protein: CASSYGQDGYTF; CDR3 DNA: TGTGCCAGCAGTTACGGACAAGATGGCTACACCTTC
clone size: many; V gene: TRBV7-7; J gene: TRBJ2-5; D gene: .; CDR3 protein: CASSSRGTQYF; CDR3 DNA: TGTGCCAGCAGCTCCCGGGGGACCCAGTACTTC
clone size: .; V gene: TRBV10-2; J gene: TRBJ2-6; D gene: .; CDR3 protein: CATGTLASGANVLTF; CDR3 DNA: TGCGCCACCGGGACACTAGCTTCTGGGGCCAACGTCCTGACTTTC
clone size: once; V gene: TRBV7-2; J gene: TRBJ2-7; D gene: .; CDR3 protein: CASSFRISSYEQYF; CDR3 DNA: TGTGCCAGCAGCTTCCGGATCAGCTCCTACGAGCAGTACTTC